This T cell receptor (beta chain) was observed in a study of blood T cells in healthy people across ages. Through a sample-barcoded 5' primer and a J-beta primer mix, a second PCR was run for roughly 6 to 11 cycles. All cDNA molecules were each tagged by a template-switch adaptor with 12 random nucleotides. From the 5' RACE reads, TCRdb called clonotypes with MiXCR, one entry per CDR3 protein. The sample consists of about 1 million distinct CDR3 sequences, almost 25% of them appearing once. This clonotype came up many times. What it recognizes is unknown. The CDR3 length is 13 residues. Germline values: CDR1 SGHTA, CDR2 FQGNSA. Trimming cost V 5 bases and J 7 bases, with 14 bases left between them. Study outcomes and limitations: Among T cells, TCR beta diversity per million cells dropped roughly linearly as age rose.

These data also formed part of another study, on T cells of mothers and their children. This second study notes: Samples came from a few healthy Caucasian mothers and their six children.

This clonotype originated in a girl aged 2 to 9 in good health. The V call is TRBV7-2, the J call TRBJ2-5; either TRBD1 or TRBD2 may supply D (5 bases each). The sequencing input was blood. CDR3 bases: TGTGCCAGCAGCAGAGGGGAGTTGGGGACCCAGTACTTC. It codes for CASSRGELGTQYF.